This is a list of T cell receptor beta chains from one sample in a study of blood T cell repertoires in COVID-19. TCRdb's copy holds only in-frame clones and misses some; the assay was immunoSEQ multiplex PCR. The table lists 200,000 or so clones, around 80% of them singletons. The sample comprised peripheral blood. These receptors were taken from an elderly woman with acute or convalescent COVID-19. Each CDR3 is given with its conserved first and last residue. Each record gives: clone size, V gene, J gene, D gene, CDR3 DNA, CDR3 protein. A D gene is named only where the DNA matches it firmly. The size entry is marked missing in some rows and otherwise reads once, few, many or a size class.

clone size: few; V gene: TRBV3-1/TRBV3-2; J gene: TRBJ1-1; D gene: .; CDR3 DNA: TGTGCCAGCAGCCGGGCGATGAACACTGAAGCTTTCTTT; CDR3 protein: CASSRAMNTEAFF
clone size: .; V gene: TRBV5-1; J gene: TRBJ1-6; D gene: .; CDR3 DNA: TGCGCCAGCAGCGTTGGACAGCCCGCCGCATCCTATAATTCACCCCTCCACTTT; CDR3 protein: CASSVGQPAASYNSPLHF
clone size: .; V gene: TRBV12-3/TRBV12-4; J gene: TRBJ1-1; D gene: .; CDR3 DNA: TGTGCCAGCAGCCCTATTACTGAAGCTTTCTTT; CDR3 protein: CASSPITEAFF
clone size: .; V gene: TRBV7-8; J gene: TRBJ2-7; D gene: .; CDR3 DNA: TGTGCCAGCAGCTTAGGGGGCAGGTCGTACGAGCAGTACTTC; CDR3 protein: CASSLGGRSYEQYF
clone size: .; V gene: TRBV7-9; J gene: TRBJ2-5; D gene: .; CDR3 DNA: TGTGCCAGCAGCCTTCAGGGGCCCCCCCAAGAGACCCAGTACTTC; CDR3 protein: CASSLQGPPQETQYF
clone size: .; V gene: TRBV10-3; J gene: TRBJ2-5; D gene: TRBD2; CDR3 DNA: TGTGCCATCACCGCAGTCGGTTCCAGACTAGCGGGGGCAGAGACCCAGTACTTC; CDR3 protein: CAITAVGSRLAGAETQYF
clone size: .; V gene: TRBV28; J gene: TRBJ1-4; D gene: .; CDR3 DNA: TGTGCCAGCAGTCGGGTCCTTGCAACTAATGAAAAACTGTTTTTT; CDR3 protein: CASSRVLATNEKLFF
clone size: .; V gene: TRBV7-3; J gene: TRBJ2-3; D gene: TRBD1; CDR3 DNA: TGTGCCAGCAGCTCACAGGGGGCCACAGATACGCAGTATTTT; CDR3 protein: CASSSQGATDTQYF
clone size: once; V gene: TRBV6-1; J gene: TRBJ2-7; D gene: .; CDR3 DNA: TGTGCCAGCAGTGAATTTGGGAGCGGATTAACTTACGAGCAGTACTTC; CDR3 protein: CASSEFGSGLTYEQYF
clone size: .; V gene: TRBV11-2; J gene: TRBJ2-7; D gene: .; CDR3 DNA: TGTGCCAGCAGCTTCCGTGCAGGCTCCCTCTCTACCTACGAGCAGTACTTC; CDR3 protein: CASSFRAGSLSTYEQYF
clone size: once; V gene: TRBV5-1; J gene: TRBJ1-5; D gene: .; CDR3 DNA: TGCGCCAGCAAGATTCGCGTAGAGAGCAATCAGCCCCAGCATTTT; CDR3 protein: CASKIRVESNQPQHF
clone size: .; V gene: TRBV7-2; J gene: TRBJ1-3; D gene: .; CDR3 DNA: TGTGCCAGCAGCTTAGAGGAGGCTGGAAACACCATATATTTT; CDR3 protein: CASSLEEAGNTIYF
clone size: .; V gene: TRBV1; J gene: TRBJ2-7; D gene: .; CDR3 DNA: TGCACCAGCAGCCAAGATCGCCAGGGACTAGATTCCTACGAGCAGTACTTC; CDR3 protein: CTSSQDRQGLDSYEQYF
clone size: .; V gene: TRBV14; J gene: TRBJ2-7; D gene: .; CDR3 DNA: TGTGCCAGCACCGAGATCCCTACCGAGCAGTACTTC; CDR3 protein: CASTEIPTEQYF
clone size: .; V gene: TRBV12-3/TRBV12-4; J gene: TRBJ1-2; D gene: .; CDR3 DNA: TGTGCCAGCAGTTTAGATAGGGAGGGTGGCTACACCTTC; CDR3 protein: CASSLDREGGYTF
clone size: .; V gene: TRBV6-2/TRBV6-3; J gene: TRBJ2-7; D gene: TRBD2; CDR3 DNA: TGTGCCAGCAGCCACCCGGGGACTAGCGGGATAAGTTACGAGCAGTACTTC; CDR3 protein: CASSHPGTSGISYEQYF
clone size: .; V gene: TRBV9; J gene: TRBJ2-3; D gene: TRBD2; CDR3 DNA: TGTGCCAGCAGCGCCTCTAGCGGGGGGGCCGGAGATACGCAGTATTTT; CDR3 protein: CASSASSGGAGDTQYF
clone size: .; V gene: TRBV29-1; J gene: TRBJ1-2; D gene: .; CDR3 DNA: TGCAGCGTTGAGTTGAGGGGCAGGGGCGTCTATGGCTACACCTTC; CDR3 protein: CSVELRGRGVYGYTF
clone size: .; V gene: TRBV5-1; J gene: TRBJ2-7; D gene: TRBD1; CDR3 DNA: TGCGCCAGCAGCTTGGAACAGGGGGTTTACTACGAGCAGTACTTC; CDR3 protein: CASSLEQGVYYEQYF
clone size: few; V gene: TRBV29-1; J gene: TRBJ2-7; D gene: .; CDR3 DNA: TGCAGCGCCCTTGGGAACAGGGCCTACGAGCAGTACTTC; CDR3 protein: CSALGNRAYEQYF
clone size: .; V gene: TRBV3-1/TRBV3-2; J gene: TRBJ2-7; D gene: TRBD1; CDR3 DNA: TGTGCCAGCAGCCAAAGATACGGGACAGCCGCCTACGAGCAGTACTTC; CDR3 protein: CASSQRYGTAAYEQYF
clone size: .; V gene: TRBV28; J gene: TRBJ1-2; D gene: TRBD1; CDR3 DNA: TGTGCCAGCAGTTCCAGGGGGCATGGCTACACCTTC; CDR3 protein: CASSSRGHGYTF
clone size: .; V gene: TRBV5-4; J gene: TRBJ2-5; D gene: .; CDR3 DNA: TGTGCCAGCAGCTTGGATGGACAGAGCCAAGAGACCCAGTACTTC; CDR3 protein: CASSLDGQSQETQYF
clone size: .; V gene: TRBV12-3/TRBV12-4; J gene: TRBJ1-5; D gene: .; CDR3 DNA: TGTGCCAGCAGGCTCGGGGATCAGCCCCAGCATTTT; CDR3 protein: CASRLGDQPQHF
clone size: .; V gene: TRBV10-3; J gene: TRBJ1-4; D gene: .; CDR3 DNA: TGTGCCATCAGTGACAGGGGTAGCGAAAAACTGTTTTTT; CDR3 protein: CAISDRGSEKLFF
clone size: .; V gene: TRBV19; J gene: TRBJ2-7; D gene: .; CDR3 DNA: TGTGCCAGTAGTGAGATCGGTGGCTCCTACGAGCAGTACTTC; CDR3 protein: CASSEIGGSYEQYF
clone size: .; V gene: TRBV2; J gene: TRBJ1-5; D gene: TRBD1; CDR3 DNA: TGTGCCAGCAGGCGAGGGACAGTTAGCAATCAGCCCCAGCATTTT; CDR3 protein: CASRRGTVSNQPQHF
clone size: .; V gene: TRBV3-1/TRBV3-2; J gene: TRBJ1-4; D gene: .; CDR3 DNA: TGTGCCAGCAGCCAAGACAGGGAGGAGGAAAAACTGTTTTTT; CDR3 protein: CASSQDREEEKLFF
clone size: .; V gene: TRBV28; J gene: TRBJ2-7; D gene: TRBD2; CDR3 DNA: TGTGCCAGCAGTTTGGCTAGCGGGGGTTCCTACGAGCAGTACTTC; CDR3 protein: CASSLASGGSYEQYF
clone size: once; V gene: TRBV19; J gene: TRBJ1-5; D gene: .; CDR3 DNA: TGTGCCAGTAGTCCCGGAGGTGAAATGAGCAATCAGCCCCAGCATTTT; CDR3 protein: CASSPGGEMSNQPQHF
clone size: .; V gene: TRBV30; J gene: TRBJ2-5; D gene: TRBD1; CDR3 DNA: TGTGCCTGGAGGGCACAGGGGGGAGGAGAGACCCAGTACTTC; CDR3 protein: CAWRAQGGGETQYF
clone size: once; V gene: TRBV19; J gene: TRBJ2-2; D gene: .; CDR3 DNA: TGTGCCAGTAGTATAGCGGGACTTTTCGCCGGGGAGCTGTTTTTT; CDR3 protein: CASSIAGLFAGELFF
clone size: .; V gene: TRBV30; J gene: TRBJ2-7; D gene: .; CDR3 DNA: TGTGCCTGGAGTGTACGGGGTAACTCACCGGGCGAGCAGTACTTC; CDR3 protein: CAWSVRGNSPGEQYF
clone size: .; V gene: TRBV9; J gene: TRBJ2-7; D gene: .; CDR3 DNA: TGTGCCAGCAGCCCCTTCGGCTCCTACGAGCAGTACTTC; CDR3 protein: CASSPFGSYEQYF
clone size: .; V gene: TRBV6-6; J gene: TRBJ1-1; D gene: TRBD1; CDR3 DNA: TGTGCCAGCAACCCGGGACAGGGTGGCACTGAAGCTTTCTTT; CDR3 protein: CASNPGQGGTEAFF
clone size: few; V gene: TRBV5-1; J gene: TRBJ2-6; D gene: .; CDR3 DNA: TGCGCCAGCAGCTTGGAAGGAGGCTCTGGGGCCAACGTCCTGACTTTC; CDR3 protein: CASSLEGGSGANVLTF
clone size: many; V gene: TRBV19; J gene: TRBJ1-5; D gene: .; CDR3 DNA: TGTGCCAGTAGTTCCCGACAGATCAATCAGCCCCAGCATTTT; CDR3 protein: CASSSRQINQPQHF
clone size: .; V gene: TRBV5-1; J gene: TRBJ2-6; D gene: TRBD1; CDR3 DNA: TGCGCCAGCTCGGACAGGGGGAATGCCGGGGCCAACGTCCTGACTTTC; CDR3 protein: CASSDRGNAGANVLTF
clone size: .; V gene: TRBV19; J gene: TRBJ2-1; D gene: TRBD2; CDR3 DNA: TGTGCCAGTAGTTTTAGACTAGCGGGAGGCCCCACCTACAATGAGCAGTTCTTC; CDR3 protein: CASSFRLAGGPTYNEQFF
clone size: .; V gene: TRBV6-6; J gene: TRBJ1-5; D gene: TRBD1; CDR3 DNA: TGTGCCAGCCGAGGGGGACAGGGGCCAAATCAGCCCCAGCATTTT; CDR3 protein: CASRGGQGPNQPQHF
clone size: .; V gene: TRBV12-5; J gene: TRBJ2-2; D gene: .; CDR3 DNA: TGTGCTAGTGGTCCACTTTACACCGGGGAGCTGTTTTTT; CDR3 protein: CASGPLYTGELFF
clone size: .; V gene: TRBV30; J gene: TRBJ1-2; D gene: .; CDR3 DNA: TGTGCCTGGAGTGTATATTTCCCGCAGGGGGGCTACACCTTC; CDR3 protein: CAWSVYFPQGGYTF